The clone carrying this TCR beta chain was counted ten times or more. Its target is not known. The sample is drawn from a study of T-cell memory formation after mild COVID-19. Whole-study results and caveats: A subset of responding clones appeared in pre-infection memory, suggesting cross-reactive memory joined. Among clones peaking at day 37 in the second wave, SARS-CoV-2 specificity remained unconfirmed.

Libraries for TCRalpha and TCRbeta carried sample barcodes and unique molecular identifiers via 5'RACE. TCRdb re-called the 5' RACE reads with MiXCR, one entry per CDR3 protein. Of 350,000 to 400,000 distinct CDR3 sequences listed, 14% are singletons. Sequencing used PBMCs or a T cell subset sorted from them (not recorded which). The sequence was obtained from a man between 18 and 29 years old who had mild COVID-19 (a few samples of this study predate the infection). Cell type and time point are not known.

CDR3 coding DNA: TGTGCCAGCAGCCCCCTGAGTGGTGAGCAGTTCTTC. Its protein is CASSPLSGEQFF. V usage is TRBV7-9 and J usage is TRBJ2-1; unclear D gene. The germline V gene has CDR1 SEHNR and CDR2 FQNEAQ (reference sequence). CDR3 length: 12 residues. Trimming cost V 5 bases and J 9 bases, with 11 bases left between them.